A selection of T cell receptor beta chains follows, all from one sample in a study of cytomegalovirus exposure and HLA in healthy donors. Assay used: immunoSEQ multiplex PCR; TCRdb lists only in-frame clones, some missing. Among 150,000 to 200,000 clones listed, around three quarters were seen once. Sequencing was carried out using PBMCs. These receptors all stem from a man aged 50 or older in good health and CMV-seropositive. Both conserved end residues are part of each CDR3. The order of the fields is D gene, J gene, clone size, V gene, CDR3 protein, CDR3 DNA. The D gene is left open where the match is weak. A clone size is listed for some rows: how often the clone was seen (once, few, many), or a class if it is expanded.

>TRBD1|TRBJ1-2|-|TRBV18
CASFKDRQEGYTF
TGTGCCAGCTTTAAGGACAGGCAGGAGGGCTACACCTTC
>TRBD2|TRBJ2-5|-|TRBV4-3
CASSQERTSVVTQYF
TGCGCCAGCAGCCAAGAGCGGACTAGCGTGGTGACCCAGTACTTC
>-|TRBJ1-3|-|TRBV2
CASSEYRSGNTIYF
TGTGCCAGCAGTGAATACAGGTCTGGAAACACCATATATTTT
>-|TRBJ1-6|-|TRBV19
CASSILPDTDYNSPLHF
TGTGCCAGTAGTATACTCCCGGACACTGACTATAATTCACCCCTCCACTTT
>TRBD1|TRBJ1-1|-|TRBV19
CASSYDRGQLAFF
TGTGCCAGTAGTTACGACAGGGGGCAGTTAGCTTTCTTT
>-|TRBJ2-7|-|TRBV18
CASSPDIMSSYEQYF
TGTGCCAGCTCACCTGACATCATGAGCTCCTACGAGCAGTACTTC
>TRBD2|TRBJ2-7|-|TRBV7-2
CASSISGGTSYEQYF
TGTGCCAGCAGCATTAGCGGGGGCACGTCCTACGAGCAGTACTTC
>TRBD1|TRBJ1-1|once|TRBV7-9
CASSRQGGITEAFF
TGTGCCAGCAGCCGCCAGGGGGGAATCACTGAAGCTTTCTTT
>-|TRBJ1-5|-|TRBV7-2
CASSRTEHSNQPQHF
TGTGCCAGCAGCAGGACTGAACATAGCAATCAGCCCCAGCATTTT
>-|TRBJ2-1|-|TRBV9
CASSVSHNEQFF
TGTGCCAGCAGCGTAAGCCACAATGAGCAGTTCTTC
>-|TRBJ2-3|-|TRBV15
CATSREAGDTQYF
TGTGCCACCAGCCGCGAGGCGGGGGATACGCAGTATTTT
>TRBD1|TRBJ1-5|-|TRBV19
CASSHGDSNQPQHF
TGTGCCAGTAGTCATGGGGACAGTAATCAGCCCCAGCATTTT
>-|TRBJ2-7|-|TRBV2
CASRQGPMGEQYF
TGTGCCAGCAGACAGGGCCCTATGGGGGAGCAGTACTTC
>-|TRBJ1-1|-|TRBV7-2
CASSLVTAGDLTEAFF
TGTGCCAGCAGCTTAGTCACGGCGGGGGACCTCACTGAAGCTTTCTTT
>-|TRBJ2-1|-|TRBV6-5
CASSYSGASRHEQFF
TGTGCCAGCAGTTACTCTGGGGCGAGTCGGCATGAGCAGTTCTTC
>-|TRBJ1-3|-|TRBV19
CASDNRFSGNTIYF
TGTGCCAGCGACAACAGGTTTTCGGGAAACACCATATATTTT
>-|TRBJ1-1|few|TRBV19
CASSIFRPGKDTEAFF
TGTGCCAGTAGTATTTTTCGCCCGGGAAAGGACACTGAAGCTTTCTTT
>-|TRBJ1-5|-|TRBV6-1
CASSDNGGVNQPQHF
TGTGCCAGCAGCGATAATGGAGGGGTCAATCAGCCCCAGCATTTT
>-|TRBJ1-3|-|TRBV7-2
CASSLGTEVAHTIYF
TGTGCCAGCAGCTTAGGGACAGAAGTCGCGCACACCATATATTTT
>-|TRBJ2-2|-|TRBV7-3
CASSFRTASRYTGELFF
TGTGCCAGCAGCTTTCGGACAGCCTCGCGGTACACCGGGGAGCTGTTTTTT
>-|TRBJ1-2|few|TRBV27
CASSLTGGRAYGYTF
TGTGCCAGCAGTTTAACGGGAGGGAGGGCCTATGGCTACACCTTC
>-|TRBJ2-1|-|TRBV4-1
CASSGQLAGHALNNEQFF
TGCGCCAGCAGCGGGCAACTCGCGGGGCATGCCTTGAACAATGAGCAGTTCTTC
>TRBD2|TRBJ2-1|-|TRBV7-8
CASSLIAGGYPYNEQFF
TGTGCCAGCAGCTTAATAGCGGGGGGTTACCCCTACAATGAGCAGTTCTTC
>-|TRBJ2-7|-|TRBV7-6
CASSLEGGTNPYEQYF
TGTGCCAGCAGCTTAGAGGGGGGGACTAACCCCTACGAGCAGTACTTC
>-|TRBJ1-6|once|TRBV5-6
CASSFTHHNSPLHF
TGTGCCAGCAGCTTCACACATCATAATTCACCCCTCCACTTT
>TRBD1|TRBJ1-1|-|TRBV7-8
CASSLTGWNTEAFF
TGTGCCAGCAGCCTGACAGGGTGGAACACTGAAGCTTTCTTT
>TRBD1|TRBJ1-2|-|TRBV5-1
CASSPGTGSYGYTF
TGCGCCAGCAGCCCGGGGACAGGATCCTATGGCTACACCTTC
>TRBD1|TRBJ1-6|-|TRBV9
CASSAPMGQGLWESPLHF
TGTGCCAGCAGCGCACCCATGGGACAGGGGTTATGGGAATCACCCCTCCACTTT
>-|TRBJ2-3|once|TRBV20-1
CRAGRADTQYF
TGCAGGGCCGGGCGGGCAGATACGCAGTATTTT
>TRBD1|TRBJ2-7|-|TRBV19
CASTSRGQGAGEQYF
TGTGCCAGTACCTCCCGGGGGCAGGGGGCTGGTGAGCAGTACTTC
>TRBD1|TRBJ2-3|once|TRBV11-3
CASSLGRQGVVPDTQYF
TGTGCCAGCAGCTTAGGGAGACAGGGGGTAGTACCAGATACGCAGTATTTT
>-|TRBJ1-1|once|TRBV21-1
CASSLQGVSTEAFF
TGTGCCAGCAGCCTTCAGGGGGTTTCCACTGAAGCTTTCTTT
>TRBD2|TRBJ2-3|once|TRBV30
CAWSPPTSSFPDTQYF
TGTGCCTGGAGTCCCCCGACTAGCTCCTTCCCAGATACGCAGTATTTT
>-|TRBJ2-7|-|TRBV6-1
CASSEIEGGAYEQYF
TGTGCCAGCAGTGAAATTGAGGGTGGAGCGTACGAGCAGTACTTC
>TRBD1|TRBJ2-1|-|TRBV6-1
CASSGRDSSYNEQFF
TGTGCCAGCAGTGGCCGGGACAGTTCCTACAATGAGCAGTTCTTC
>-|TRBJ1-2|-|TRBV4-3
CASSQNAGLIYGYTF
TGCGCCAGCAGCCAAAACGCCGGACTGATCTATGGCTACACCTTC
>-|TRBJ1-4|few|TRBV11-2
CASSPDSFLATNEKLFF
TGTGCCAGCAGCCCGGACAGTTTTCTTGCAACTAATGAAAAACTGTTTTTT
>TRBD1|TRBJ2-7|-|TRBV10-3
CAIRRGQVDYEQYF
TGTGCCATCAGGCGAGGACAGGTCGACTACGAGCAGTACTTC
>-|TRBJ2-5|-|TRBV7-2
CASSEAGPIPQETQYF
TGTGCCAGCAGCGAAGCGGGTCCCATACCACAAGAGACCCAGTACTTC
>TRBD2|TRBJ2-3|-|TRBV28
CASSFLLAGGLHTQYF
TGTGCCAGCAGTTTCCTTCTAGCGGGGGGGCTACATACGCAGTATTTT
>TRBD1|TRBJ2-2|-|TRBV28
CASRVDRGWNTGELFF
TGTGCCAGCAGGGTCGACAGGGGCTGGAACACCGGGGAGCTGTTTTTT
>-|TRBJ2-5|few|TRBV10-3
CAISDSRAQETQYF
TGTGCCATCAGTGATAGCCGCGCGCAAGAGACCCAGTACTTC
>TRBD2|TRBJ2-1|-|TRBV27
CASSLFPGLAGGRGSYNEQFF
TGTGCCAGCAGTTTATTCCCGGGACTAGCGGGGGGGAGGGGCTCCTACAATGAGCAGTTCTTC
>-|TRBJ2-7|-|TRBV11-2
CASSPGGLAVFLYEQYF
TGTGCCAGCAGCCCCGGGGGGCTAGCGGTTTTCCTCTACGAGCAGTACTTC
>-|TRBJ2-7|few|TRBV7-2
CASSLVTPGTYEQYF
TGTGCCAGCAGCTTAGTAACCCCAGGGACCTACGAGCAGTACTTC
>TRBD2|TRBJ2-3|-|TRBV7-8
CASSLLAGGMHSTDTQYF
TGTGCCAGCAGCTTACTAGCGGGGGGGATGCATAGCACAGATACGCAGTATTTT
>TRBD2|TRBJ2-1|-|TRBV5-6
CASSLPLAGGHNEQFF
TGTGCCAGCAGCTTGCCCCTAGCGGGGGGACACAATGAGCAGTTCTTC
>-|TRBJ2-7|-|TRBV28
CASSSITGSYEQYF
TGTGCCAGCAGTTCCATTACAGGGTCCTACGAGCAGTACTTC
>TRBD1|TRBJ1-6|few|TRBV27
CASSLSTGQVSPLHF
TGTGCCAGCAGTTTATCGACGGGACAGGTATCACCCCTCCACTTT
>TRBD1|TRBJ2-3|-|TRBV28
CASSLTTGSPTSTDTQYF
TGTGCCAGCAGTTTAACGACAGGGTCCCCCACTAGCACAGATACGCAGTATTTT
>-|TRBJ2-7|-|TRBV29-1
CSVARGSSSYEQYF
TGCAGCGTGGCTAGGGGGAGTTCGTCCTACGAGCAGTACTTC
>TRBD1|TRBJ1-5|-|TRBV27
CASSSWTGDSNQPQHF
TGTGCCAGCAGTTCGTGGACAGGGGATAGCAATCAGCCCCAGCATTTT
>-|TRBJ1-6|-|TRBV4-3
CASSQEGGSPLHF
TGCGCCAGCAGCCAAGAGGGAGGCTCACCCCTCCACTTT
>TRBD1|TRBJ1-2|-|TRBV30
CAWSRGLPNYGYTF
TGTGCCTGGAGCAGGGGGCTGCCTAACTATGGCTACACCTTC
>-|TRBJ1-3|-|TRBV25-1
CASSRHRAGSGNTIYF
TGTGCCAGCAGTCGTCACAGGGCCGGCTCTGGAAACACCATATATTTT
>-|TRBJ2-7|-|TRBV7-8
CASSWRLGTSSYEQYF
TGTGCCAGCAGCTGGCGTCTAGGGACATCATCCTACGAGCAGTACTTC
>-|TRBJ2-1|-|TRBV29-1
CRAGSLYNEQFF
TGCAGGGCCGGGAGCTTGTACAATGAGCAGTTCTTC
>-|TRBJ1-5|once|TRBV4-1
CASSQVAGSSNQPQHF
TGCGCCAGCAGCCAAGTTGCAGGGTCTAGCAATCAGCCCCAGCATTTT